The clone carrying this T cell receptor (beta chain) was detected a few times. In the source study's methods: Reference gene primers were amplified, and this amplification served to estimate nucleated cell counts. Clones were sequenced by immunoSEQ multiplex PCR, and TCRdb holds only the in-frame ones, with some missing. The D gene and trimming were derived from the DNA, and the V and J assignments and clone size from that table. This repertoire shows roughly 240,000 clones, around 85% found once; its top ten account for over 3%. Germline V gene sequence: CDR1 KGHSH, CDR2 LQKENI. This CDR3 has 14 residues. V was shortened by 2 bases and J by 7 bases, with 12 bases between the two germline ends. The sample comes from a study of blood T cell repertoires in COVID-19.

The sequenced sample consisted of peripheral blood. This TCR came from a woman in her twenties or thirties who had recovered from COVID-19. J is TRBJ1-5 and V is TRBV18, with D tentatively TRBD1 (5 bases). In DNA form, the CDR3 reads TGTGCCAGCTCACCAACAACAGGTGACCAGCCCCAGCATTTT. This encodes CASSPTTGDQPQHF.